This T cell receptor beta chain was observed in a study of draining lymph node invasion in breast cancer (dated by TCRdb to about 2020). With respect to the entire study: Nodal metastasis was diagnosed by histology and cytokeratin immunohistochemistry and confirmed by EpCAM/CD45 flow cytometry. In a separate targeted assay, sorted memory regulatory T cells and memory conventional CD4 T cells were compared across breast cancer tissues by bulk TCR-beta CDR3 sequencing. From every patient, the primary tumor plus matched non-invaded and tumor-invaded tumor-draining lymph nodes were collected, and both Treg and Tconv subsets were profiled. The separate targeted TCR sequencing covered lymph nodes from about 5 patients, with primary tumors sequenced for three of those patients. General findings and caveats noted by the study authors: Some of the top 100 tumor clones were detected in invaded and non-invaded nodes, and this detection was taken to suggest recirculation between tumor and draining nodes. Tracking the tumor top-100 clones was possible in just a couple of patients. TCRs shared between the Treg and Tconv subsets were viewed as suggestive of, but not proof of, a common clonal origin. Whether Treg conversion occurred in a given organ or whether converted Tregs recirculated between nodes and tumor could not be resolved from the data. Within each tissue, roughly 14-25% of Treg TCRs were also found among Tconvs, a result interpreted as suggesting peripheral Treg induction. According to the targeted TCR-seq data, Tregs appeared to be more clonally expanded than Tconvs in every tissue, and both subsets had lower diversity in tumor than in lymph nodes.

The receptor library was made with bulk RNA-seq. Reads for this sample came from an Illumina HiSeq 2500. As for the authors' bioinformatics: CDR3 sequences in the separate targeted TCR-seq dataset were extracted from raw reads and quantified using MiXCR version 2.1.5 with default parameters. The separate targeted TCR-seq dataset defined each TCR-beta clone by its combination of V gene, J gene and CDR3 sequence. In the separate targeted TCR-seq dataset, clones with fewer than three counts were first removed, after which only the 90% most strongly expressed clones per sample were kept. The separate targeted TCR-seq dataset calculated Treg-Tconv overlap for each tissue as the number of shared clones divided by the total number of Treg clones, multiplied by 100. TCRdb reran the public reads through fastp at Q25 and MiXCR, keeping productive beta chains. Under each unique CDR3 protein, matching rows form one entry showing the most common genes and DNA. The V and J calls and clone size come from TCRdb's table, not from the authors' own analysis. The sample data list roughly 3,000 distinct CDR3 sequences, and around 70% of these were observed just once. 7.8% of the sample goes to the ten largest clones.

In regard to this clonotype: It has no known antigen specificity. The input lacks base qualities; no much larger clone sits a single base away.

From a lookup of the germline V gene, CDR1 and CDR2 are SGHAT and FQNNGV. The CDR3, cysteine through phenylalanine, is 14 amino acids long. The sequence is cut down to CDR3 DNA, 42 bases in frame from base 1. V lost 3 bases and J lost 1 base, and the count of bases not matched to a germline gene is 1. Memory regulatory T cells were sorted as CD4+ CD45RA- CD25high cells. Tumor-draining lymph nodes were classified as non-invaded or invaded according to absence or presence of metastatic tumor cells. T cells were pre-enriched with a Miltenyi Pan T Cell isolation kit before staining and sorting. Immunohistochemistry for estrogen receptor, progesterone receptor, HER2 and Ki-67 was used to characterize primary tumors. Fresh surgical tissue was processed within a few hours after surgery by being cut into small fragments. The tissue fragments were digested enzymatically for over 15 minutes with Liberase TL plus DNase and were then passed through a 40-micrometer strainer. After DAPI live/dead staining, cells were sorted on a BD FACS Aria II at about 98-99% purity. Sorted cells were lysed in TCL buffer, and RNA was purified using a Norgen Single Cell RNA purification kit that included DNase treatment.

The specimen sequenced was sorted memory Tregs from a lymph node. Taken with the paper, the label for cell subset or site translates to: CD45RA-negative sorted CD4+ T cells (memory Tconv or effector/memory Treg). The receptor chain draws on TRBV11-2 and TRBJ2-7; TRBD1 matches 9 bases in the middle. The clonotype originates from a female donor with luminal breast cancer. The nucleotide sequence is TGTGCCAGCAGCTTGGGGACAGGGTCCTACGAGCAGTACTTC. It codes for CASSLGTGSYEQYF.